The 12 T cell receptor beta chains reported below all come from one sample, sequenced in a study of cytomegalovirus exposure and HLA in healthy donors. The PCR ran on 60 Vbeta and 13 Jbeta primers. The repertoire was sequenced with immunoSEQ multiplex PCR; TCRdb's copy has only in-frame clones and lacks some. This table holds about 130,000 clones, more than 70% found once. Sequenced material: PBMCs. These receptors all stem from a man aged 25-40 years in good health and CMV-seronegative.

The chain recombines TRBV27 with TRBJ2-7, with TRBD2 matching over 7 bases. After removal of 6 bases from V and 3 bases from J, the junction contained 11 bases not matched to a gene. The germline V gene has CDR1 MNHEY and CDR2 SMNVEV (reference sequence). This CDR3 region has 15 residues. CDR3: CASSREGLVFYEQYF. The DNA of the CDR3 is TGTGCCAGCAGCCGTGAAGGACTAGTTTTCTACGAGCAGTACTTC.

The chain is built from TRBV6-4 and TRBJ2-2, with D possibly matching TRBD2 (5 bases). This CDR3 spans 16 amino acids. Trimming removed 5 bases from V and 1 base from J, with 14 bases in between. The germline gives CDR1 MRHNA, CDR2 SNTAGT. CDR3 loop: CASSREAEMNTGELFF. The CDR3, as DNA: TGTGCCAGCAGTCGCGAAGCGGAAATGAACACCGGGGAGCTGTTTTTT.

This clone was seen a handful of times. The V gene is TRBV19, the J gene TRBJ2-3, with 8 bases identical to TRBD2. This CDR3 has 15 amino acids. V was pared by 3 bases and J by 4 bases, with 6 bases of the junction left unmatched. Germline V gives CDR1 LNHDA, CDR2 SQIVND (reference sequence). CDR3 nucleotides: TGTGCCAGTAGTATGTCTAGCGGGTCTTCAGATACGCAGTATTTT. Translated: CASSMSSGSSDTQYF.

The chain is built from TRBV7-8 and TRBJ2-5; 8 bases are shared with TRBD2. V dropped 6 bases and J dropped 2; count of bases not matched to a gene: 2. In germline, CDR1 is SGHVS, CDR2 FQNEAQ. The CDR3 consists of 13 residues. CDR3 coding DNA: TGTGCCAGCAGAGAGCGGGGGCAAGAGACCCAGTACTTC. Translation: CASRERGQETQYF. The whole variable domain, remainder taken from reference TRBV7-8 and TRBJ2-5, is GAGVSQSPRYKVAKRGQDVALRCDPISGHVSLFWYQQALGQGPEFLTYFQNEAQLDKSGLPSDRFFAERPEGSVSTLKIQRTQQEDSAVYLCASRERGQETQYFGPGTRLLVL.

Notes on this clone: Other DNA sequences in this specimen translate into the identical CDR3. Written as DNA, the CDR3 is TGTGCCAGCAGCCTGCACAGGGGTGAGGGAGAAAAACTGTTTTTT. Its protein is CASSLHRGEGEKLFF. The chain has TRBV5-4 and TRBJ1-4; 7 bases are a match to TRBD1. With 4 bases clipped from V and 8 bases from J, the junction kept 11 bases outside the gene matches. Germline lookup yields CDR1 SGHNT and CDR2 YYREEE (reference sequence). The CDR3 runs to 15 residues. The variable domain in full, completed from reference TRBV5-4 and TRBJ1-4, reads ETGVTQSPTHLIKTRGQQVTLRCSSQSGHNTVSWYQQALGQGPQFIFQYYREEENGRGNFPPRFSGLQFPNYSSELNVNALELDDSALYLCASSLHRGEGEKLFFGSGTQLSVL.

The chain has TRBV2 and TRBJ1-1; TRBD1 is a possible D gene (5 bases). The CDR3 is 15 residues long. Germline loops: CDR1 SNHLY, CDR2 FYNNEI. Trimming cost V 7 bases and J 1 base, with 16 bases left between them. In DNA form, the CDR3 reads TGTGCCAGCACCGATGGGGGGAAATGGAACACTGAAGCTTTCTTT. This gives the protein CASTDGGKWNTEAFF.

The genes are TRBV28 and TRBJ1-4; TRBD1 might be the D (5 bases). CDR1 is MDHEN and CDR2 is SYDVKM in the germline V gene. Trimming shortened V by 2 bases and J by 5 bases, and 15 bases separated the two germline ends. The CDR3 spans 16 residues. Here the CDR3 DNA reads TGTGCCAGCAGTTTAGATAGTTCAGGGTCCAATGAAAAACTGTTTTTT. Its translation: CASSLDSSGSNEKLFF.

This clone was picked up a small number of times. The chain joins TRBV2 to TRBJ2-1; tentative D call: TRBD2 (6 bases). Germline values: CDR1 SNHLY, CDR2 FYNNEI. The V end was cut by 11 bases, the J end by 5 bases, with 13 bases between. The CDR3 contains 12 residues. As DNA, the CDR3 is TGTGCCGCAACGGGAGATCACAATGAGCAGTTCTTC. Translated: CAATGDHNEQFF.

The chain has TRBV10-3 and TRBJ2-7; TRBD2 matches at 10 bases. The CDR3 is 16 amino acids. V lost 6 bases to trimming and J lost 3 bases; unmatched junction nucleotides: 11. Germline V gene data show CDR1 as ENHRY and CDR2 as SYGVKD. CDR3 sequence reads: CAISRLAGDPGYEQYF. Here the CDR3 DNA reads TGTGCCATCAGCCGACTAGCGGGTGACCCGGGCTACGAGCAGTACTTC.

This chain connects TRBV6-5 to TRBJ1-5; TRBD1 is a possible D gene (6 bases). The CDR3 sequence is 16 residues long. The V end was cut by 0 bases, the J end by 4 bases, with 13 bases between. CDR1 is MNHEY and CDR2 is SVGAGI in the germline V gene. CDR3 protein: CASSYSRQGLNQPQHF. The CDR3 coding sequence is TGTGCCAGCAGTTACTCGAGGCAGGGGTTAAATCAGCCCCAGCATTTT.

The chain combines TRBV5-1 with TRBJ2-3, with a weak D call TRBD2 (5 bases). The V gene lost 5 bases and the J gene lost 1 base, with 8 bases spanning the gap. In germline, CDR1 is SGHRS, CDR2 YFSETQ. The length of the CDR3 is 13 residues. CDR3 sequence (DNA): TGCGCCAGCAGGTCCGGGGGCACAGATACGCAGTATTTT. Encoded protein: CASRSGGTDTQYF.

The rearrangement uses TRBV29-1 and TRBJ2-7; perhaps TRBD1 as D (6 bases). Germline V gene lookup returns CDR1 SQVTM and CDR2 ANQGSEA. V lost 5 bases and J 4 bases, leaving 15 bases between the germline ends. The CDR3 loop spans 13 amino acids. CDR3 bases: TGCAGCGTTCTCCAGGGGAAGGGTTACGAGCAGTACTTC. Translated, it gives CSVLQGKGYEQYF.